Below, 16 T cell receptor beta chains from the same sample are listed, as sequenced in a study of blood T cell repertoires in COVID-19 (dated by TCRdb to 2020 to 2021). The method was the immunoSEQ multiplex PCR assay. As stored in TCRdb, this immuneACCESS dataset retains in-frame rearrangements with V and J assigned. A fraction of the clones does not appear; measured against another copy, unresolved V genes explain less than half of the discrepancy, and the remainder lacks a known reason. This sample holds about 120,000 clones; less than 90% were observed only once. The leading ten clones occupy about 2.2% of the sample. The sample comprised peripheral blood. The receptors were sampled from a man aged 30 to 39 with acute or convalescent COVID-19.

This clone was seen just once. The chain recombines TRBV5-4 with TRBJ1-4; no reliable D call. The germline gives CDR1 SGHNT, CDR2 YYREEE (reference sequence). V lost 0 bases to trimming and J lost 8 bases, with 11 bases between them. This CDR3 comprises 14 residues. CDR3 loop: CASSLDQVTEKLFF. CDR3 in DNA: TGTGCCAGCAGCTTGGATCAGGTTACGGAAAAACTGTTTTTT.

The genes are TRBV19 and TRBJ2-5; TRBD2 agrees at 11 bases. The J segment lost 1 base and the V segment lost 4 bases, leaving 8 bases of the junction unmatched. CDR1 is LNHDA and CDR2 is SQIVND in the germline V gene (reference sequence). This CDR3 is built from 17 residues. This chain's CDR3 is CASSTGVTSGIQETQYF. The DNA for the CDR3 is TGTGCCAGTAGTACGGGGGTGACTAGCGGGATCCAAGAGACCCAGTACTTC.

The chain employs TRBV11-2 and TRBJ1-6; D not certain. The V gene's germline CDR1 is SGHAT and CDR2 FQNNGV. The CDR3 is made up of 14 amino acids. V lost 1 base to trimming and J lost 7 bases, with 8 bases between them. CDR3: CASSLAGGNSPLHF. CDR3 sequence (DNA): TGTGCCAGCAGCTTAGCTGGCGGAAATTCACCCCTCCACTTT.

This chain uses TRBV7-9 with TRBJ1-5; D possibly corresponds to TRBD1 (5 bases). Germline CDR1 reads SEHNR; CDR2 reads FQNEAQ (reference sequence). With 3 bases removed from V and 0 bases from J, the gap between germline ends came to 12 bases. This CDR3 is built from 16 residues. The CDR3 loop is CASSLGGGNSNQPQHF. For the CDR3, the DNA is TGTGCCAGCAGCTTGGGTGGGGGGAATAGCAATCAGCCCCAGCATTTT.

The J gene is TRBJ2-1, the V gene TRBV11-2, with 9 bases aligning to TRBD1. The CDR3 has 15 amino acids. Germline CDR1 reads SGHAT; CDR2 reads FQNNGV. Trimming removed 5 bases from V and 7 bases from J; junction bases left unmatched: 9. The CDR3 coding sequence is TGTGCCAGCAGCAACCGGGACAGGGAAGTGAATGAGCAGTTCTTC. Its translation is CASSNRDREVNEQFF.

The chain recombines TRBV5-1 with TRBJ2-2, with 11 bases fitting TRBD2. The ends lost 1 base at V and 1 base at J; junction bases unmatched: 15. This CDR3 spans 21 amino acids. Germline CDR1 is SGHRS and CDR2 is YFSETQ. The DNA of the CDR3 is TGCGCCAGCAGCTTGCCCCTCGGTTCTAGCGGGGGGACGGTGAACACCGGGGAGCTGTTTTTT. This codes for CASSLPLGSSGGTVNTGELFF.

The chain employs TRBV27 and TRBJ1-5, with TRBD1 as a possible D gene (6 bases). CDR1 MNHEY and CDR2 SMNVEV come from the germline V gene (reference sequence). V lost 6 bases, J lost 7 bases, and 16 bases lay in between. The CDR3 is 14 amino acids. The CDR3 loop reads CASSAQGDLQPQHF. The DNA of the CDR3 is TGTGCCAGCAGCGCACAGGGTGATCTCCAGCCCCAGCATTTT.

V usage is TRBV4-2 and J usage is TRBJ2-3; D is uncertain. Germline values: CDR1 LGHNA, CDR2 YNFKEQ. The CDR3 extends over 16 amino acids. V was pared by 1 base and J by 1 base, with 12 bases between. CDR3 protein: CASSQARHTRTDTQYF. The CDR3 DNA follows: TGTGCCAGCAGCCAAGCTAGGCACACCCGCACAGATACGCAGTATTTT.

The J gene is TRBJ1-5, the V gene TRBV2, with 11 bases matching TRBD1. From germline, CDR1 is SNHLY and CDR2 FYNNEI. V lost 6 bases and J lost 2; bases outside the gene matches: 9. The CDR3 sequence is 17 residues long. CDR3 nucleotide sequence: TGTGCCAGCAGGGTGGGGACAGGGGGGGATGGCAATCAGCCCCAGCATTTT. Translation gives CASRVGTGGDGNQPQHF. Based on the CDR3 plus reference TRBV2 and TRBJ1-5, the full variable domain is EPEVTQTPSHQVTQMGQEVILRCVPISNHLYFYWYRQILGQKVEFLVSFYNNEISEKSEIFDDQFSVERPDGSNFTLKIRSTKLEDSAMYFCASRVGTGGDGNQPQHFGDGTRLSIL.

The V gene is TRBV20-1, the J gene TRBJ2-1; D possibly corresponds to TRBD2 (6 bases). Trimming cost V 6 bases and J 9 bases, with 12 bases left between them. Germline V gene data show CDR1 as DFQATT and CDR2 as SNEGSKA (reference sequence). The CDR3 has 11 residues. CDR3 loop: CSAGGTREQFF. The CDR3 region has the DNA TGCAGTGCGGGTGGGACTCGTGAGCAGTTCTTC.

The CDR3 loop reads CAWTGGGATTGELFF. DNA of the CDR3: TGTGCCTGGACGGGCGGGGGGGCGACCACCGGGGAGCTGTTTTTT. V usage is TRBV30 and J usage is TRBJ2-2, with TRBD2 matching over 9 bases. Germline CDR1 and CDR2: GTSNPN and SVGIG (reference sequence). The CDR3 totals 15 residues. V was clipped by 4 bases and J by 4 bases; unmatched bases: 7.

The chain links TRBV7-2 to TRBJ1-4, with no clear D. The CDR3 is 14 amino acids. Trimming shortened V by 5 bases and J by 3 bases, and 10 bases separated the two germline ends. CDR1 and CDR2 from the germline V gene are SGHTA and FQGNSA. Here the CDR3 reads CASSETTPNEKLFF. DNA for the CDR3: TGTGCCAGCAGCGAAACGACACCTAATGAAAAACTGTTTTTT. Based on the CDR3 plus reference TRBV7-2 and TRBJ1-4, the full variable domain is GAGVSQSPSNKVTEKGKDVELRCDPISGHTALYWYRQSLGQGLEFLIYFQGNSAPDKSGLPSDRFSAERTGGSVSTLTIQRTQQEDSAVYLCASSETTPNEKLFFGSGTQLSVL.

The chain recombines TRBV11-2 with TRBJ2-3; the D gene is possibly TRBD2 (7 bases). This CDR3 has 16 amino acids. The germline V gene has CDR1 SGHAT and CDR2 FQNNGV. V lost 2 bases, J lost 1 base, and 13 bases lay in between. The CDR3 DNA follows: TGTGCCAGCAGCTTACTTGGGGGGGGCGGCACAGATACGCAGTATTTT. Translated, it gives CASSLLGGGGTDTQYF.

J is TRBJ2-5 and V is TRBV3-1 (or the pseudogene TRBV3-2); 8 positions match TRBD2. The V and J ends lost 2 bases and 7 bases, in that order; junction bases with no gene match: 18. The CDR3 length is 18 residues. The germline gives CDR1 LGHDT, CDR2 YNNKEL (reference sequence). CDR3 bases: TGTGCCAGCAGCCAACCCAGAACCCTCGGGCGGGGGGCCAGGACCCAGTACTTC. It yields the protein CASSQPRTLGRGARTQYF.

The rearrangement joins TRBV2 to TRBJ2-6; tentative D call: TRBD1 (5 bases). Germline V gene sequence: CDR1 SNHLY, CDR2 FYNNEI. The CDR3 is 15 amino acids. V gave up 7 bases and J gave up 4 bases, with 14 bases separating them. CDR3 DNA sequence: TGTGCCAGCACCAGGGTACGAACCGGGGCCAACGTCCTGACTTTC. Protein product: CASTRVRTGANVLTF.

The rearrangement joins TRBV28 to TRBJ2-1, with TRBD2 identical over 8 bases. The germline gives CDR1 MDHEN, CDR2 SYDVKM. The CDR3 is made up of 16 amino acids. With V trimmed by 2 bases and J by 6 bases, 9 bases remained unmatched. This chain's CDR3 is CASSLEQRETPNEQFF. CDR3 sequence (DNA): TGTGCCAGCAGTTTAGAGCAGCGGGAGACCCCCAATGAGCAGTTCTTC.